What follows describes a single TCR beta chain. Its antigen is still unknown. A much larger clonotype is one base distant, so this may be a read error. RNA transcripts served as the template for amplifying TCR beta CDR3 regions. Primed by the HTBI set, a first-round RT-PCR was run on the TCR CDR3. TCRdb re-called the multiplex PCR reads through MiXCR, storing one row per CDR3 protein. The sample gives about 360,000 distinct CDR3 sequences, 15% to 19% of which show up once; around 30% is in the top ten. The data derive from a study of T cells in Graves' hyperthyroidism and ophthalmopathy. General study findings and limits: The model identified upcoming ophthalmopathy a median 6.5 months ahead of onset.

From germline, CDR1 is MDHEN and CDR2 SYDVKM. The length of the CDR3 is 15 residues. The receptor's source is a woman aged 18-29 years with Graves' hyperthyroidism that later progressed to Graves' ophthalmopathy. The gene calls are TRBV28 and TRBJ2-7; 7 bases are a match to TRBD2. The sample comprised blood. This chain's CDR3 is CASSLGSGLSYEQCF. Here the CDR3 DNA reads TGTGCCAGCAGTTTGGGTAGCGGGCTCTCCTACGAGCAGTGCTTC.